This T cell receptor beta chain was found in a study of blood T cell repertoires in COVID-19. Germline V gene lookup returns CDR1 LNHDA and CDR2 SQIVND (reference sequence). J gave up 4 bases and V 4 bases, and 12 bases lay outside the gene matches. This CDR3 has 16 residues. The assay was immunoSEQ multiplex PCR, and TCRdb's table has in-frame clones only and misses some. The data show fewer than 400,000 clones, roughly 86% seen once. This receptor was taken from a young woman who had recovered from COVID-19. This chain joins TRBV19 and TRBJ2-7; TRBD1 aligns across 8 bases. Sequenced material: PBMCs or T cells enriched from blood (not recorded which). The CDR3 reads CASSRQAGTGRYEQYF. CDR3 DNA sequence: TGTGCCAGTAGTAGACAGGCCGGGACAGGAAGGTACGAGCAGTACTTC.